This T cell receptor (beta chain) was recorded in a study of CD8 T cells in Susac syndrome. Study conclusions and caveats: The CD4+ T cell repertoires that were profiled in Susac syndrome showed no clonal expansion. The study's TCR sequencing and HLA analysis drew on a certain number of individuals. That number was acknowledged as relatively small.

A quantity of about 0.5 to 1 ug RNA underwent reverse transcription using random hexamers. With immunoSEQ multiplex PCR, TCR beta CDR3 was amplified across 54 Vbeta and 13 Jbeta. TCRdb analysed the immunoSEQ multiplex PCR reads with MiXCR anew, one entry per CDR3 protein. The sample includes under 200,000 distinct CDR3 sequences, around 95% of them seen just once. The length of the CDR3 is 12 residues. Looked up from germline, CDR1 is SGHRS and CDR2 is YFSETQ. Trimming left V 6 bases short and J 6 bases short, with 10 bases between. On this clonotype itself: Its antigen remains unknown.

The chain carries TRBV5-1 and TRBJ2-1; possible D gene TRBD2, 6 bases. Material: CD4+ T cells from PBMCs. The clonotype comes from a human donor with Susac syndrome. CDR3 DNA sequence: TGCGCCAGCAAAGGCGGGGCCAATGAGCAGTTCTTC. Its protein product is CASKGGANEQFF.